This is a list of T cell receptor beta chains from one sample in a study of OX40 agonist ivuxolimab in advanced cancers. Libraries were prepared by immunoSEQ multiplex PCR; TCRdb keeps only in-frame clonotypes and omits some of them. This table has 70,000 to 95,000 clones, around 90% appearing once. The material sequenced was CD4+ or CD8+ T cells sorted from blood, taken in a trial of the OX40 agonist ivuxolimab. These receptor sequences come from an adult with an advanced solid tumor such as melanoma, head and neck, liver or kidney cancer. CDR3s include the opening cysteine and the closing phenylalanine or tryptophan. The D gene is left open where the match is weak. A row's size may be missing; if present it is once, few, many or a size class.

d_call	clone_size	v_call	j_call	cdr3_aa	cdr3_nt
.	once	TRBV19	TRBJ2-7	CASRVTGATHEQYF	TGTGCCAGTAGGGTAACGGGAGCCACCCACGAGCAGTACTTC
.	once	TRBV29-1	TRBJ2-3	CSVAGGSSLSTDTQYF	TGCAGCGTTGCAGGCGGAAGTTCGTTAAGCACAGATACGCAGTATTTT
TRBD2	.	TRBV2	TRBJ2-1	CASSETRGGLSEQFF	TGTGCCAGCAGTGAAACCCGGGGGGGCCTATCTGAGCAGTTCTTC
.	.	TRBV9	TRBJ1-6	CASSVGEDSPLHF	TGTGCCAGCAGCGTAGGTGAGGATTCACCCCTCCACTTT
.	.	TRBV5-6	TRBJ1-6	CASSLRRTVGSPLHF	TGTGCCAGCAGCTTAAGAAGGACAGTGGGTTCACCCCTCCACTTT
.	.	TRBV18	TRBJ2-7	CASSPGTGRSYEQYF	TGTGCCAGCTCCCCAGGCACAGGGCGTTCCTACGAGCAGTACTTC
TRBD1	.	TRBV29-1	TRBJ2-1	CSVEVGQGVEQFF	TGCAGCGTTGAGGTGGGACAGGGAGTCGAGCAGTTCTTC
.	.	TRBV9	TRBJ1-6	CASSVDWAPGSSPLHF	TGTGCCAGCAGCGTAGATTGGGCCCCGGGCAGTTCACCCCTCCACTTT
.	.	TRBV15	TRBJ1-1	CATSRGGNTEAFF	TGTGCCACCAGCAGAGGGGGGAACACTGAAGCTTTCTTT
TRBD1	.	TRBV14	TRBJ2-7	CASSQHLGQGSYEQYF	TGTGCCAGCAGCCAACACTTGGGACAGGGGAGTTACGAGCAGTACTTC
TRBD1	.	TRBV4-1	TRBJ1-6	CASSQGDRGGSPLHF	TGCGCCAGCAGCCAAGGGGACAGGGGAGGCTCACCCCTCCACTTT
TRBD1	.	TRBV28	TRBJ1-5	CASSSGKGAVQPQHF	TGTGCCAGCAGTTCCGGGAAGGGGGCCGTTCAGCCCCAGCATTTT
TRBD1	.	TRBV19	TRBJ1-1	CASSILPGQGNAEAFF	TGTGCCAGTAGTATTCTCCCGGGACAGGGGAACGCTGAAGCTTTCTTT
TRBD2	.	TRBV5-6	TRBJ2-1	CASSWGLAVGGEQFF	TGTGCCAGCAGCTGGGGACTAGCGGTGGGGGGTGAGCAGTTCTTC
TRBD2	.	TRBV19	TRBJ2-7	CASSIEGGFYEQYF	TGTGCCAGTAGTATAGAGGGAGGGTTCTACGAGCAGTACTTC
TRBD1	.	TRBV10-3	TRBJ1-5	CAISESGGQSPQPQHF	TGTGCCATCAGTGAGTCAGGGGGACAGTCACCTCAGCCCCAGCATTTT
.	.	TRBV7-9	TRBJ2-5	CASSLASVQETQYF	TGTGCCAGCAGCTTAGCTTCGGTCCAAGAGACCCAGTACTTC
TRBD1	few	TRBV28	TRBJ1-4	CASSPATGVNEKLFF	TGTGCCAGCAGCCCCGCGACAGGGGTTAATGAAAAACTGTTTTTT
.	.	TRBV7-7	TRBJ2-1	CASSEIGGRNNEQFF	TGTGCCAGCAGCGAAATCGGTGGAAGAAACAATGAGCAGTTCTTC
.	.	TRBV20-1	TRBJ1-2	CSAIYYGYTF	TGCAGTGCTATATACTATGGCTACACCTTC
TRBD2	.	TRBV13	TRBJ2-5	CASSLAAGGAETQYF	TGTGCCAGCAGCTTAGCAGCGGGGGGGGCAGAGACCCAGTACTTC
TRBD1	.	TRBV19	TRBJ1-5	CASSPAPGGLSQPQHF	TGTGCCAGTAGTCCTGCCCCAGGGGGCTTAAGTCAGCCCCAGCATTTT
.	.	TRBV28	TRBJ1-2	CASSQNGGDDYGYTF	TGTGCCAGCAGCCAGAACGGAGGGGATGACTATGGCTACACCTTC
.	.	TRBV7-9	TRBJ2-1	CASSIPGGVSLWYNEQFF	TGTGCCAGCAGCATCCCCGGCGGCGTGTCTCTCTGGTACAATGAGCAGTTCTTC
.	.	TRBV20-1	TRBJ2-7	CSARAGIEQYF	TGCAGTGCTAGGGCCGGGATAGAGCAGTACTTC
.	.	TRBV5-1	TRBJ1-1	CASSWGEGTEAFF	TGCGCCAGCAGCTGGGGCGAGGGGACTGAAGCTTTCTTT
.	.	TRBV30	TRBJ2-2	CAWSSGPTGELFF	TGTGCCTGGAGTTCGGGCCCCACCGGGGAGCTGTTTTTT
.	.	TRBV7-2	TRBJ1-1	CASSFQVDTEAFF	TGTGCCAGCAGTTTCCAGGTGGACACTGAAGCTTTCTTT
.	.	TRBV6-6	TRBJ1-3	CASGAPGDYSGNTIYF	TGTGCCAGCGGGGCACCGGGGGATTACTCTGGAAACACCATATATTTT
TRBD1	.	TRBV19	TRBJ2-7	CATTQGAGYEQYF	TGTGCCACCACCCAGGGGGCGGGCTACGAGCAGTACTTC
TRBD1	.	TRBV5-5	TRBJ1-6	CASSLVGTGYWSSYNSPLHF	TGTGCCAGCAGCTTGGTTGGGACAGGGTACTGGAGCTCCTATAATTCACCCCTCCACTTT
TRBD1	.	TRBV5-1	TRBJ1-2	CASSSSADRGAAGYTF	TGCGCCAGCAGCTCATCCGCGGACAGGGGAGCGGCTGGCTACACCTTC
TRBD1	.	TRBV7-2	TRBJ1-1	CASSLRQGKITEAFF	TGTGCCAGCAGCTTAAGACAGGGGAAAATCACTGAAGCTTTCTTT
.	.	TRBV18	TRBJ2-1	CASSPDSPEQFF	TGTGCCAGCTCACCAGACTCCCCTGAGCAGTTCTTC
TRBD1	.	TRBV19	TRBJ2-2	CASSSGTANTGELFF	TGTGCCAGTAGTTCCGGGACAGCGAACACCGGGGAGCTGTTTTTT
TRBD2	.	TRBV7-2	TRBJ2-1	CASITKGGSSYNEQFF	TGTGCCAGCATCACGAAAGGCGGGAGCTCCTACAATGAGCAGTTCTTC
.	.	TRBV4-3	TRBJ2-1	CASSQDGVSRPFF	TGCGCCAGCAGCCAAGATGGGGTCAGTCGGCCGTTCTTC
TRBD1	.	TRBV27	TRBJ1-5	CASSFLGQGALQPQHF	TGTGCCAGCAGTTTCCTTGGACAGGGGGCCCTTCAGCCCCAGCATTTT
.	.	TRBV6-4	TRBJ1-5	CASSTERGQPQHF	TGTGCCAGCAGTACGGAAAGGGGTCAGCCCCAGCATTTT
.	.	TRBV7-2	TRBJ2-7	CASSLSATATYEQYF	TGTGCCAGCAGCTTATCTGCGACAGCGACCTACGAGCAGTACTTC
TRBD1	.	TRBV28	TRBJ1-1	CASKTGGTEAFF	TGTGCCAGCAAGACAGGGGGCACTGAAGCTTTCTTT
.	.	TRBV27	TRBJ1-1	CASSLLGGAGTEAFF	TGTGCCAGCAGTTTATTGGGGGGCGCGGGCACTGAAGCTTTCTTT
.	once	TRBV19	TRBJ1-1	CASSTVDLSGTEAFF	TGTGCCAGTAGTACGGTCGACCTCTCCGGGACTGAAGCTTTCTTT
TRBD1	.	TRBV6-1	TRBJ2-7	CASVQPTGPDYEQYF	TGTGCCAGCGTCCAACCGACAGGGCCCGATTACGAGCAGTACTTC
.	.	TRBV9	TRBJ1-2	CASSFINYGYTF	TGTGCCAGCAGCTTCATTAACTATGGCTACACCTTC
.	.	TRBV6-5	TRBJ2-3	CASSKHSGSTDTQYF	TGTGCCAGCAGTAAACATTCGGGAAGCACAGATACGCAGTATTTT
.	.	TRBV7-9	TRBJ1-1	CASSFGSNTEAFF	TGTGCCAGCAGCTTTGGATCCAACACTGAAGCTTTCTTT
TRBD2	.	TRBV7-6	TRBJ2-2	CASSPSSLAGGSSGELFF	TGTGCCAGCAGCCCTAGTAGCCTAGCGGGGGGATCGTCCGGGGAGCTGTTTTTT
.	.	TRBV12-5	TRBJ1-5	CASDTLVGTPRSNQPQHF	TGTGCTAGTGATACCCTAGTGGGGACCCCGAGGAGCAATCAGCCCCAGCATTTT